Sequencing of this T cell receptor beta chain was carried out in a study of shared clonotypes between healthy human individuals. Study-wide results and limits: What limited the represented genetic and exposure-history diversity was the small number of donors.

This CDR3 is 13 amino acids long. V was pared by 7 bases and J by 4 bases, with 14 bases between. The germline V gene encodes CDR1 MNHNY and CDR2 SVGAGI (reference sequence). This clone was counted once. The antigen is unknown. TCRdb's copy holds only in-frame clones and misses some; the assay was immunoSEQ multiplex PCR. Found here are approximately 500,000 clones, 90% to 96% of them singletons; the top ten hold approximately 0.062%. The source is a woman aged 25 to 39 in good health. The V gene is TRBV6-6, the J gene TRBJ2-7; D perhaps matches TRBD2 (6 bases). Sequenced: naive CD4+ T cells sorted from blood. The subset: CD45RA+ positively selected. CDR3 coding DNA: TGTGCCAGCATCTCCCCAGGGAGGTACGAGCAGTACTTC. Translation gives CASISPGRYEQYF.